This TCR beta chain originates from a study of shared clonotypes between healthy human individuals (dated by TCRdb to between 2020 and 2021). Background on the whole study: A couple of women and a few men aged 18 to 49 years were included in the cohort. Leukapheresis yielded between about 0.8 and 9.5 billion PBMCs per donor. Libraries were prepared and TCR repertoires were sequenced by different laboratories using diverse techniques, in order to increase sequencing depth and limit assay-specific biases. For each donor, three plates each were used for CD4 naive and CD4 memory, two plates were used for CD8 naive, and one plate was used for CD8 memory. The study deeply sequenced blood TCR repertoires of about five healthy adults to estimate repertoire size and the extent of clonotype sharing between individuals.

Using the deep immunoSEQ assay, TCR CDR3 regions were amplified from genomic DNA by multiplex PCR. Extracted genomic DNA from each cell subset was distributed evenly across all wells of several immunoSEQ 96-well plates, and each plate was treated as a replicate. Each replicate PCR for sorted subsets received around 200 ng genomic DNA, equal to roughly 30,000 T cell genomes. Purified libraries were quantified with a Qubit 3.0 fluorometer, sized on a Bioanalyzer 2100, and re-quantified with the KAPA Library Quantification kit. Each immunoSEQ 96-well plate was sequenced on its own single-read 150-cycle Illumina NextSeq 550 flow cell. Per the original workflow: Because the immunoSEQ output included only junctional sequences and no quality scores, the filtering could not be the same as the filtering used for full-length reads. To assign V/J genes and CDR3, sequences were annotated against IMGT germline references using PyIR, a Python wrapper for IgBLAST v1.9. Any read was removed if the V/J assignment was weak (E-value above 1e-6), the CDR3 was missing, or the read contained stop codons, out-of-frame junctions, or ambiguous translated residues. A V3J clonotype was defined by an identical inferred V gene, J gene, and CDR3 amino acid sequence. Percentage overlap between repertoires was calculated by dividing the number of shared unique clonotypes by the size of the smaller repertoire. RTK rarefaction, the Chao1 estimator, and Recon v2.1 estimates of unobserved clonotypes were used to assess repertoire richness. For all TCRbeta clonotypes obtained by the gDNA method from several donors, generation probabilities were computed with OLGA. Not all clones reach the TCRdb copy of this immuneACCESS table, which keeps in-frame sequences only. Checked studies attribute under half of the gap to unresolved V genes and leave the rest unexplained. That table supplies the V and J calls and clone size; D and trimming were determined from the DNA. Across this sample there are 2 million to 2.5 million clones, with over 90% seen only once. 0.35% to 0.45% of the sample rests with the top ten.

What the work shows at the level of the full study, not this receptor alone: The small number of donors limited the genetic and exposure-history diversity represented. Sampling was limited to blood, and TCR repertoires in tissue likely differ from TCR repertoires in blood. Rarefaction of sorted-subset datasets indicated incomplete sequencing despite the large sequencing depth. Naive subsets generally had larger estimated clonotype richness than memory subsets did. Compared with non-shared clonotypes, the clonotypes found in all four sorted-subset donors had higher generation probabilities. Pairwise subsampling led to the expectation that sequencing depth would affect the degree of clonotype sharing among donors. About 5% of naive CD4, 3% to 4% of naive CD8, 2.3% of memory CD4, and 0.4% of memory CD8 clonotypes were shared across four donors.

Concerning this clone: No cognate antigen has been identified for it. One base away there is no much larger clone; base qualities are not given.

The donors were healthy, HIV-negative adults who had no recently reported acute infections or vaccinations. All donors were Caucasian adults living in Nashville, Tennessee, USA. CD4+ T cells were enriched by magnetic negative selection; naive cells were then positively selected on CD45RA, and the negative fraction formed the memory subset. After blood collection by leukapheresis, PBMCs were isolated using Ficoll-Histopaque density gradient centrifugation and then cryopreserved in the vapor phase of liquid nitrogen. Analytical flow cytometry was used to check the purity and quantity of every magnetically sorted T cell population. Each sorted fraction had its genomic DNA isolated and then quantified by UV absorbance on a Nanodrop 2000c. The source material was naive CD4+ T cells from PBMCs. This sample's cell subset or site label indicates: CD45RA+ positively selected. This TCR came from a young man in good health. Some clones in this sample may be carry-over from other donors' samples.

Here the CDR3 is given as CASNIGWGRGGTEAFF. In nucleotides, the sequence is TGTGCCAGCAACATTGGTTGGGGCAGGGGAGGCACTGAAGCTTTCTTT. The V and J segments used are TRBV11-2 and TRBJ1-1, with TRBD1 tentatively as D gene (6 bases match). The CDR3 contains 16 residues, cysteine and phenylalanine counted. The kept DNA is CDR3 alone, 48 bases in frame from the first base. At the junction V is shortened by 7 bases and J by 4 bases, with 22 bases in between. Per the germline V gene, SGHAT is the CDR1 and FQNNGV is the CDR2.